The T cell receptor (beta chain) under discussion was sequenced for a study of patients and donors after allogeneic stem cell transplantation. V shed 3 bases and J shed 9 bases, with 11 bases lying between them. CDR1 and CDR2 from the germline V gene are KGHDR and SFDVKD. The CDR3 is 12 residues long. This clonotype was picked up many times. MiXCR, applied by TCRdb to the RT-PCR reads, yields one record per CDR3 protein. The top ten clones hold less than 3% of a sample with 87,000 or so distinct CDR3 sequences, 4% to 5% of them seen once. The sample taken for sequencing was blood, either unsorted or a sorted T cell fraction (not recorded which). This receptor was identified in a human donor who was either an allogeneic HSCT recipient or a stem cell or donor lymphocyte infusion donor (not recorded which). It is not recorded whose cells these are; they may come from a transplant donor. The chain recombines TRBV24-1 with TRBJ2-7, with D uncertain. This CDR3 reads CATSDVGGAQYF. The CDR3 bases are TGTGCCACCAGTGATGTCGGTGGAGCGCAGTACTTC.